The 2 T cell receptor beta chains given below trace back to one sample, sequenced in a study of blood T cells in healthy people across ages. A second roughly 6 to 11 cycle PCR used barcoded and J-beta primers. From the 5' RACE reads, TCRdb called clonotypes with MiXCR, one entry per CDR3 protein. The sample has around 1,900,000 distinct CDR3 sequences; approximately 39% are singletons. The sample was blood. The receptors come from a human donor in good health.

This clonotype occurred a few times. The V gene is TRBV12-3 or TRBV12-4, the J gene TRBJ2-6, with D unresolved. V was clipped by 8 bases and J by 0 bases, with 11 bases between them. The CDR3 sequence is 15 residues long. CDR3 sequence (DNA): TGTGCCAGCGGTCGACGGAGCTCTGGGGCCAACGTCCTGACTTTC. Translated, it gives CASGRRSSGANVLTF.

The chain couples TRBV6-2 or TRBV6-3 to TRBJ2-1, with 13 nucleotides matching TRBD2. V lost 6 bases and J lost 9; bases outside the gene matches: 8. The CDR3 runs 15 residues. The V gene's germline CDR1 is MNHEY and CDR2 SVGEGT. The CDR3 nucleotides read TGTGCCAGCAGCCAAACTAGCGGGGGGGCCGGTGAGCAGTTCTTC. Its protein product is CASSQTSGGAGEQFF.